This T cell receptor beta chain is drawn from a study of blood T cell repertoires in COVID-19. In the study overall: There were acute and convalescent COVID-19 samples, and they came from the United States, Italy and Spain. T cells, B-cell-depleted T cells, or PBMCs provided the cDNA or gDNA that served as material.

Under the authors' procedure: Counts of nucleated cells, estimated from reference gene primer amplification, were obtained. Only in-frame clones appear in the TCRdb table, and some are missing; sequencing was by immunoSEQ multiplex PCR. The V and J calls and clone size are taken from that table; D and trimming were inferred from the DNA. Of tens of thousands of clones in the sample, 80% to 95% were seen once. This clone was detected only a few times. Deletions cut 4 bases from V and 4 bases from J, with 5 bases between. Germline loops: CDR1 SEHNR, CDR2 FQNEAQ (reference sequence). The CDR3 is 11 amino acids.

Sample: peripheral blood. This receptor was taken from a human donor with active COVID-19. The donor label of this sample is uncertain. This chain uses TRBV7-9 with TRBJ2-7; no reliable D call. The CDR3 DNA reads TGTGCCAGCAGCTCCTTGTACGAGCAGTACTTC. Amino acids: CASSSLYEQYF.